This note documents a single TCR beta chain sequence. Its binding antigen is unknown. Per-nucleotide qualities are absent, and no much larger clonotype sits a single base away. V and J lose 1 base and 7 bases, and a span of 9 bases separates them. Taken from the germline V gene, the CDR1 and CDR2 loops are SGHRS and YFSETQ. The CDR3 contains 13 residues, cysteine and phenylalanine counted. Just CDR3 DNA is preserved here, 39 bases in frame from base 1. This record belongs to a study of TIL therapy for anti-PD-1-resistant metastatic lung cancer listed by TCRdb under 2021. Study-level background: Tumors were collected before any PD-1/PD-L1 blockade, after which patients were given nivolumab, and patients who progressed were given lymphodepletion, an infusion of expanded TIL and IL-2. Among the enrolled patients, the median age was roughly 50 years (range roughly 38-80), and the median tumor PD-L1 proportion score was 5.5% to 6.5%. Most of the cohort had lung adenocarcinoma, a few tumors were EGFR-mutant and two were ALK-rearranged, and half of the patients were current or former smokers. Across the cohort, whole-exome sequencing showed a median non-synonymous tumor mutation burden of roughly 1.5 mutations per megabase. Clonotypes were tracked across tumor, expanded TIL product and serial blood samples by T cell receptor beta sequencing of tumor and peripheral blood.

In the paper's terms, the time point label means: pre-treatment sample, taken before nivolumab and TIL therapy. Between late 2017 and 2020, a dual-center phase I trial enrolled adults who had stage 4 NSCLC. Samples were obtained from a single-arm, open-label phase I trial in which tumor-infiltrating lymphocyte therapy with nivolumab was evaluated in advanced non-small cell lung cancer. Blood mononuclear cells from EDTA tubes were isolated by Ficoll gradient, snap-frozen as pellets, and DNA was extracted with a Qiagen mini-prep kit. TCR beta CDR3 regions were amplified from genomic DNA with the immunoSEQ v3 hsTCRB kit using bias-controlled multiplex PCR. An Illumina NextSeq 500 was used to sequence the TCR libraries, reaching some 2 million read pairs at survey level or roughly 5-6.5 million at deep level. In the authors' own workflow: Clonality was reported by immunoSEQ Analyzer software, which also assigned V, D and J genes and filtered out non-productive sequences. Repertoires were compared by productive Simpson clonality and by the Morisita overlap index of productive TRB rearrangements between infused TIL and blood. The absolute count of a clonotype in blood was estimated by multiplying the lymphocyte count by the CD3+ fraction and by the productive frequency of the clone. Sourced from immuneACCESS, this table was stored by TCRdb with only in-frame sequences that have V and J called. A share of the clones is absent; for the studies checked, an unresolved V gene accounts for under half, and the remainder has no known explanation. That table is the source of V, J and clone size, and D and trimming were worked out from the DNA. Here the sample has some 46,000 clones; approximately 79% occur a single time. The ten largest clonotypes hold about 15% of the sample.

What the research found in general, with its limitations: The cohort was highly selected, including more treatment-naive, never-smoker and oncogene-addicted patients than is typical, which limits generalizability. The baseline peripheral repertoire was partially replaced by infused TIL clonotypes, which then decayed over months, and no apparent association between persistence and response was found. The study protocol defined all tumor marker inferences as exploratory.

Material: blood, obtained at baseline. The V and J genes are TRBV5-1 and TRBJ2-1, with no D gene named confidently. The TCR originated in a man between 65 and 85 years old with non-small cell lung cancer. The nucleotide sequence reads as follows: TGCGCCAGCAGCTTGAGGGTGGGGAATGAGCAGTTCTTC. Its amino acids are CASSLRVGNEQFF.